A single sample gave rise to the 30 T cell receptor beta chains below, sequenced in a study of control samples from healthy donors and cancer patients. Only in-frame clones appear in the TCRdb table, and some are missing; sequencing was by immunoSEQ multiplex PCR. This table holds 170,000 or so clones, 85% to 95% found once. The sequenced sample was blood. These receptors all come from a woman aged 18-30 years in good health.

The chain couples TRBV9 to TRBJ2-4; D perhaps matches TRBD2 (5 bases). CDR1 is SGDLS and CDR2 is YYNGEE in the germline V gene. The CDR3 sequence is 12 residues long. V lost 5 bases and J 8 bases, leaving 11 bases between the germline ends. This chain's CDR3 is CASSREEDIQYF. The CDR3 DNA reads as TGTGCCAGCAGTCGAGAGGAGGACATTCAGTACTTC.

This clone has only a few counts. The CDR3 region is CASSLGGREPYGYTF. The CDR3 DNA sequence: TGCGCCAGCAGCTTGGGGGGCAGGGAACCCTATGGCTACACCTTC. This sequence joins TRBV5-1 and TRBJ1-2; D might be TRBD1 (5 bases). V was shortened by 0 bases and J by 4 bases, with 13 bases between the two germline ends. CDR1 is SGHRS and CDR2 is YFSETQ in the germline V gene. The CDR3 contains 15 residues.

The rearrangement uses TRBV5-4 and TRBJ1-2; 8 bases map to TRBD1. The CDR3 sequence is 15 residues long. Germline CDR1 and CDR2: SGHNT and YYREEE (reference sequence). V shed 4 bases, J shed 5 bases, and the junction held 10 bases outside the gene matches. CDR3 nucleotides: TGTGCCAGCAGCCCCGGGGGGCAGGGGGCGTATGGCTACACCTTC. Protein: CASSPGGQGAYGYTF.

The rearrangement uses TRBV6-5 and TRBJ2-7, with 9 bases aligning to TRBD2. The CDR3 extends over 15 amino acids. Germline V gives CDR1 MNHEY, CDR2 SVGAGI. V lost 7 bases and J lost 0; bases outside the gene matches: 7. CDR3 coding DNA: TGTGCCAGCACCTCTACACTAGCGGGCTCCTACGAGCAGTACTTC. Translating gives CASTSTLAGSYEQYF.

The rearrangement uses TRBV4-1 and TRBJ2-2, with no clear D. Germline V gene sequence: CDR1 MGHRA, CDR2 YSYEKL. V shed 6 bases and J shed 10 bases, with 15 bases lying between them. The length of the CDR3 is 13 residues. The CDR3 here is CASRNPGGPELFF. In DNA, the CDR3 is TGCGCCAGCAGAAATCCGGGTGGTCCGGAGCTGTTTTTT.

V is TRBV6-4 and J is TRBJ2-7, with no clear D. The CDR3 length is 16 residues. Germline CDR1 MRHNA, CDR2 SNTAGT. V lost 6 bases, J lost 2 bases, and 20 bases lay in between. CDR3 coding DNA: TGTGCCAGCAGGCATTGGATACCGAACGCCCCCTACGAGCAGTACTTC. It codes for CASRHWIPNAPYEQYF.

The J gene is TRBJ1-2, the V gene TRBV12-3 or TRBV12-4; D not certain. The CDR3 is 12 amino acids. The V gene lost 4 bases and the J gene lost 6 bases, with 9 bases spanning the gap. The CDR3 region has the DNA TGTGCCAGCAGTTACTCTTTTGATGGCTACACCTTC. Translated: CASSYSFDGYTF.

The CDR3 DNA reads TGTGCCAGCAGCTACAGGCTGGTGGAAGCCAAAAACATTCAGTACTTC. Its protein product is CASSYRLVEAKNIQYF. This chain links TRBV6-5 with TRBJ2-4; maybe TRBD1 (5 bases). The V end was cut by 6 bases, the J end by 0 bases, with 15 bases between. The CDR3 consists of 16 residues. Germline lookup yields CDR1 MNHEY and CDR2 SVGAGI.

The V gene is TRBV9, the J gene TRBJ1-2; the D gene is possibly TRBD1 (5 bases). V was shortened by 4 bases and J by 4 bases, with 14 bases between the two germline ends. This CDR3 comprises 14 residues. Germline-derived CDR1 and CDR2 are SGDLS and YYNGEE. This CDR3 is CASSPPNRFYGYTF. Here the CDR3 DNA reads TGTGCCAGCAGCCCCCCCAACAGGTTCTATGGCTACACCTTC.

The V gene is TRBV5-6, the J gene TRBJ2-2; D remains unclear. Germline loops: CDR1 SGHDT, CDR2 YYEEEE. The CDR3 runs 12 residues. V lost 6 bases and J 4 bases, leaving 7 bases between the germline ends. The CDR3 protein is CASTWATGELFF. CDR3 in DNA: TGTGCCAGCACCTGGGCCACCGGGGAGCTGTTTTTT.

The rearrangement links TRBV5-1 to TRBJ2-7; a possible D gene is TRBD2 (6 bases). Looked up from germline, CDR1 is SGHRS and CDR2 is YFSETQ. Trimming removed 4 bases at V and 6 bases at J, with 17 bases between. The CDR3 spans 14 residues. The CDR3 region is CASSPGTGSVEQYF. Here the CDR3 DNA reads TGCGCCAGCAGCCCCGGGACTGGATCGGTCGAGCAGTACTTC. Using reference TRBV5-1 and TRBJ2-7 for the parts outside the CDR3, the full variable domain is KAGVTQTPRYLIKTRGQQVTLSCSPISGHRSVSWYQQTPGQGLQFLFEYFSETQRNKGNFPGRFSGRQFSNSRSEMNVSTLELGDSALYLCASSPGTGSVEQYFGPGTRLTVT.

Remarks on this clone: A read error may produce the germline difference seen at one junction end. V gene TRBV29-1 combines with J gene TRBJ1-5; 7 nucleotides align to TRBD1. Germline CDR1 reads SQVTM; CDR2 reads ANQGSEA. The CDR3 is 13 amino acids. The CDR3: CSASTGTNRPQHF. The DNA of the CDR3 is TGCAGCGCCTCGACAGGGACGAATCGGCCCCAGCATTTT.

The genes are TRBV12-5 and TRBJ2-7; either TRBD1 or TRBD2 may fit D (5 bases each). The CDR3 loop spans 19 amino acids. Germline loops: CDR1 LGHNT, CDR2 FRNRAP. Trimming shortened V by 2 bases and J by 1 base, and 24 bases separated the two germline ends. The CDR3 sequence: CASGLPHRTRTPFSYEQYF. The CDR3 DNA is TGTGCTAGTGGTTTGCCCCACAGGACTCGGACCCCTTTTTCCTACGAGCAGTACTTC.

This sequence joins TRBV27 and TRBJ1-4; D gene unclear. There are 14 residues in the CDR3. Deletions cut 2 bases from V and 7 bases from J, with 11 bases between. Germline-derived CDR1 and CDR2 are MNHEY and SMNVEV (reference sequence). CDR3 loop: CASSLGQAGEKLFF. In DNA form, the CDR3 reads TGTGCCAGCAGTTTAGGGCAGGCTGGTGAAAAACTGTTTTTT.

Note on this clone: Other DNA sequences in the same sample also yield this CDR3. CDR3 sequence: CASSPDSSGNTIYF. In DNA form, the CDR3 reads TGCGCCAGTAGCCCGGACAGCTCTGGAAACACCATATATTTT. The V call is TRBV5-1, the J call TRBJ1-3, with a possible D match to TRBD1 (6 bases). The CDR3 is made up of 14 amino acids. The V end lost 8 bases, the J end lost 0 bases, and 12 bases lay between the germline ends. Germline CDR1 and CDR2: SGHRS and YFSETQ.

This chain links TRBV2 with TRBJ1-1, with D uncertain. Trimming stripped 11 bases from V and 2 bases from J, with 15 bases between. In germline, CDR1 is SNHLY, CDR2 FYNNEI. This CDR3 has 13 residues. The CDR3 reads CASTRETNTEAFF. The CDR3 coding sequence is TGTGCCTCTACCCGGGAGACCAACACTGAAGCTTTCTTT.

The rearrangement links TRBV5-6 to TRBJ1-1; no firm D call. Between the trimmed V and J ends, which lost 2 bases and 5 bases, there was a span of 16 bases. CDR1 is SGHDT, CDR2 YYEEEE, per germline. The CDR3 is 15 residues long. The CDR3 loop reads CASSLVGQLGTEAFF. CDR3 nucleotide sequence: TGTGCCAGCAGCTTAGTAGGTCAGCTGGGGACTGAAGCTTTCTTT.

The V call is TRBV3-1 (or the pseudogene TRBV3-2), the J call TRBJ2-2; D not certain. The CDR3 runs to 11 residues. Germline CDR1 reads LGHDT; CDR2 reads YNNKEL (reference sequence). With 3 bases removed from V and 4 bases from J, the gap between germline ends came to 0 bases. CDR3 amino acids: CASSHTGELFF. CDR3 coding DNA: TGTGCCAGCAGCCACACCGGGGAGCTGTTTTTT.

The chain is built from TRBV28 and TRBJ2-1, with TRBD2 as a possible D gene (5 bases). Germline V gene sequence: CDR1 MDHEN, CDR2 SYDVKM. This CDR3 comprises 15 residues. The V gene lost 3 bases and the J gene lost 7 bases, with 16 bases spanning the gap. CDR3 protein: CASSFSIVGGNEQFF. The CDR3 region has the DNA TGTGCCAGCAGTTTCTCAATCGTAGGAGGAAATGAGCAGTTCTTC.

This clone was observed once. The V gene is TRBV18, the J gene TRBJ1-1; D uncertain. V gave up 3 bases and J gave up 4 bases, with 6 bases separating them. The CDR3 has 12 amino acids. Per germline, CDR1 KGHSH and CDR2 LQKENI. DNA of the CDR3: TGTGCCAGCTCACCGCTAACCACTGAAGCTTTCTTT. It translates to CASSPLTTEAFF.

V gene TRBV5-1 combines with J gene TRBJ2-2; D may be TRBD2 (6 bases). CDR3 length: 14 residues. CDR1 and CDR2 (germline): SGHRS, YFSETQ. V was clipped by 4 bases and J by 10 bases, with 17 bases between them. The CDR3 loop is CASSRLVGAKELFF. CDR3 in DNA: TGCGCCAGCAGCCGACTAGTTGGTGCGAAGGAGCTGTTTTTT.

In DNA form, the CDR3 reads TGTGCTAGTGTTTACCAGCGGGGGAACACAGATACGCAGTATTTT. Protein product: CASVYQRGNTDTQYF. The chain has TRBV12-5 and TRBJ2-3; TRBD2 matches 8 bases. The CDR3 sequence is 15 residues long. CDR1 LGHNT and CDR2 FRNRAP come from the germline V gene. V gave up 7 bases and J gave up 2 bases; unmatched junction bases: 8.

V is TRBV19 and J is TRBJ1-2, with 7 nucleotides matching TRBD1. Germline CDR1 reads LNHDA; CDR2 reads SQIVND (reference sequence). There are 14 residues in the CDR3. With V trimmed by 6 bases and J by 8 bases, 12 bases remained unmatched. Written as DNA, the CDR3 is TGTGCCAGTAGGAAAACAGGGGCGCCCCAGGGCTACACCTTC. It translates to CASRKTGAPQGYTF.

This sequence joins TRBV5-4 and TRBJ2-7; D is unresolved. Deletions cut 0 bases from V and 6 bases from J, with 4 bases between. The CDR3 is made up of 11 amino acids. The germline gives CDR1 SGHNT, CDR2 YYREEE (reference sequence). CDR3 sequence (DNA): TGTGCCAGCAGCTTGGCCTTCGAGCAGTACTTC. Translation gives CASSLAFEQYF.

The chain employs TRBV11-2 and TRBJ2-1; D is ambiguous. Germline assignment: CDR1 SGHAT and CDR2 FQNNGV. Trimming removed 1 base from V and 15 bases from J, with 19 bases in between. The CDR3 has 14 amino acids. The CDR3 loop is CASSLAQEGRPPFF. In DNA, the CDR3 is TGTGCCAGCAGCTTAGCCCAAGAAGGGCGGCCACCGTTCTTC.

V is TRBV4-2 and J is TRBJ2-7; TRBD2 aligns across 12 bases. The CDR3 is 19 amino acids. V lost 1 base, J lost 1 base, and 11 bases stayed unmatched. The germline V gene has CDR1 LGHNA and CDR2 YNFKEQ. The CDR3 protein is CASSQASGGTSGLSYEQYF. The CDR3 coding sequence is TGTGCCAGCAGCCAAGCATCCGGCGGGACTAGCGGGCTTTCCTACGAGCAGTACTTC.

This chain uses TRBV15 with TRBJ1-3, with D possibly TRBD1 on 6 matching bases. The germline V and J ends were trimmed by 0 bases and 0 bases, with 15 bases remaining between them. CDR3 length: 18 residues. CDR1 is LNHNV and CDR2 is YYDKDF in the germline V gene (reference sequence). This CDR3 reads CATSRDSRGVDSGNTIYF. The CDR3 nucleotides read TGTGCCACCAGCAGAGATAGCAGGGGAGTGGACTCTGGAAACACCATATATTTT.

This chain links TRBV4-2 with TRBJ2-5; D may be TRBD2 (6 bases). CDR1 is LGHNA, CDR2 YNFKEQ, per germline. Trimming stripped 1 base from V and 4 bases from J, with 10 bases between. This CDR3 is 14 amino acids long. CDR3 sequence reads: CASSQVGTLETQYF. In nucleotides, the CDR3 is TGTGCCAGCAGCCAAGTCGGGACTCTAGAGACCCAGTACTTC.

The chain employs TRBV2 and TRBJ1-2, with 9 bases lining up with TRBD1. V lost 3 bases to trimming and J lost 8 bases; unmatched junction nucleotides: 10. The CDR3 covers 15 residues. Germline V lookup: CDR1 SNHLY, CDR2 FYNNEI. The CDR3 DNA is TGTGCCAGCAGTGAGTCGGGACAGGGTAAATACGGCTACACCTTC. It specifies CASSESGQGKYGYTF.

The chain joins TRBV1 to TRBJ2-2. TRBV1 is a pseudogene. The CDR3 is 16 residues long. CDR3 region: CTSSQESREPTGELFF. As DNA, the CDR3 is TGCACCAGCAGCCAAGAGAGCAGGGAGCCCACCGGGGAGCTGTTTTTT.